One and the same sample provided the 11 T cell receptor beta chains below, sequenced in a study of immune characterization of retroperitoneal liposarcoma. Using its own MiXCR run on the PCR reads, TCRdb lists one record per CDR3 protein. Of some 10,000 distinct CDR3 sequences in the sample, roughly 25% were seen once. Sequenced input: tumor tissue. The receptors derive from a female donor with retroperitoneal liposarcoma.

This clonotype was counted ten times or more. The CDR3 is CASSGPQMLAGGSYEQFF. CDR3 coding DNA: TGTGCCAGCAGCGGACCACAAATGCTAGCGGGAGGGAGCTATGAGCAGTTCTTC. The V and J genes are TRBV7-2 and TRBJ2-1; 12 bases agree with TRBD2. The V gene's germline CDR1 is SGHTA and CDR2 FQGNSA. The J segment lost 8 bases and the V segment lost 5 bases, leaving 16 bases of the junction unmatched. The CDR3 runs to 18 residues.

The gene calls are TRBV7-3 and TRBJ2-4; D call uncertain. The last part of the DNA fits TRBJ2-5 better; the J call may be wrong. This CDR3 region has 11 residues. Per the germline V gene, CDR1 is SGHTA and CDR2 is FQGTGA. The CDR3 sequence is CASSLQETQYF. The CDR3 DNA reads as TGTGCCAGCAGCCTCCAAGAGACCCAGTACTTC.

This clonotype was seen a few times. The chain uses TRBV25-1 and TRBJ2-1, with D hard to call. The CDR3 length is 14 residues. Looked up from germline, CDR1 is MGHDK and CDR2 is SYGVNS. The V gene lost 2 bases and the J gene lost 3 bases, with 8 bases spanning the gap. CDR3 residues: CASSEPANYNEQFF. In DNA, the CDR3 is TGTGCCAGCAGTGAACCAGCGAACTACAATGAGCAGTTCTTC.

This clonotype was counted ten times or more. The chain carries TRBV6-1 and TRBJ1-3, with D tentatively TRBD1 (6 bases). Looked up from germline, CDR1 is MNHNS and CDR2 is SASEGT. This CDR3 comprises 15 residues. V was trimmed by 6 bases and J by 2 bases, leaving 14 bases between them. The CDR3: CASSLQGRTGNTIYF. The CDR3 DNA reads TGTGCCAGCAGCTTACAGGGCCGGACTGGAAACACCATATATTTT.

As DNA, the CDR3 is TGTGCCAGCAGGGGAAACCTCCAGGGGGCTAACACTGAAGCTTTCTTT. This encodes CASRGNLQGANTEAFF. This chain uses TRBV6-1 with TRBJ1-1; 8 bases match TRBD1. V gave up 6 bases and J gave up 2 bases; unmatched junction bases: 11. Looked up from germline, CDR1 is MNHNS and CDR2 is SASEGT. The CDR3 sequence is 16 residues long.

This clonotype has more than one count but fewer than ten. The rearrangement uses TRBV6-1 and TRBJ2-5; tentative D call: TRBD2 (5 bases). V was trimmed by 5 bases and J by 4 bases, leaving 20 bases between them. The CDR3 spans 16 residues. Germline assignment: CDR1 MNHNS and CDR2 SASEGT. The CDR3 spells CASSPFLGREGETQYF. The CDR3 DNA is TGTGCCAGCAGTCCTTTCCTAGGGAGAGAAGGAGAGACCCAGTACTTC.

This clonotype was seen only a few times. The chain couples TRBV25-1 to TRBJ2-3, with a weak D call TRBD1 (6 bases). Per germline, CDR1 MGHDK and CDR2 SYGVNS. Trimming stripped 4 bases from V and 1 base from J, with 9 bases between. The CDR3 length is 14 residues. DNA of the CDR3: TGTGCCAGCAGTGGCTACAGGGGCACAGATACGCAGTATTTT. It yields the protein CASSGYRGTDTQYF.

This clonotype was counted at least ten times. This chain joins TRBV11-3 and TRBJ2-5; 7 bases are a match to TRBD1. The DNA end lines up better with TRBJ2-1; the J call may be wrong. Germline-derived CDR1 and CDR2 are SGHNT and YENEEA. There are 14 residues in the CDR3. Here the CDR3 DNA reads TGTGCCAGCAGCTTGGGACAGTACCAAGAGACCCAGTTCTTC. It codes for CASSLGQYQETQFF.

This clonotype is medium-sized within its sample. The V and J genes are TRBV11-3 and TRBJ2-1; 7 bases match TRBD2. The tail of the sequence fits TRBJ2-7 better, so the J call may be wrong. The CDR3 has 15 residues. The germline V gene has CDR1 SGHNT and CDR2 YENEEA. The CDR3 loop is CASSRGGEPYNEQYF. CDR3 nucleotide sequence: TGTGCCAGCAGCCGCGGGGGAGAACCCTACAATGAGCAGTACTTC.

The chain recombines TRBV6-1 with TRBJ2-7, with 7 bases fitting TRBD1. The J call may be in error: the DNA end matches TRBJ2-5 better. Germline V gene sequence: CDR1 MNHNS, CDR2 SASEGT. The CDR3 length is 15 residues. The CDR3 spells CASKKSGTVRETQYF. CDR3 nucleotide sequence: TGTGCCAGCAAGAAGTCCGGGACAGTAAGAGAGACCCAGTACTTC.

By share, this clonotype ranks as medium-sized. The chain carries TRBV7-8 and TRBJ2-1; D may correspond to TRBD1 or TRBD2 (6 bases each). V lost 8 bases to trimming and J lost 10 bases, with 18 bases between them. Per germline, CDR1 SGHVS and CDR2 FQNEAQ. The length of the CDR3 is 13 residues. CDR3 sequence: CASAGHRSYEQFF. DNA for the CDR3: TGTGCCAGCGCGGGACACCGTTCCTACGAGCAGTTCTTC.